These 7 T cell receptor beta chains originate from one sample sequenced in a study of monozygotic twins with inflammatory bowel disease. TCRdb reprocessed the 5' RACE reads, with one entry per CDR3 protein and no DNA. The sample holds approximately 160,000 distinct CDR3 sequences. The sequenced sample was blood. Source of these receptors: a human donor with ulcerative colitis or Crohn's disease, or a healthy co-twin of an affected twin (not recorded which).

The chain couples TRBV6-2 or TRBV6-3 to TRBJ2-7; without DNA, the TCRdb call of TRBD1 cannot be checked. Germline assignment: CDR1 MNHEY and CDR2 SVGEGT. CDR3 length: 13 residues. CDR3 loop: CASSPPGSWGQYF.

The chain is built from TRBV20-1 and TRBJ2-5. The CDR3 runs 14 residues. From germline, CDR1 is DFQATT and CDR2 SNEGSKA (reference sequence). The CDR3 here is CSAPRGVPQETQYF.

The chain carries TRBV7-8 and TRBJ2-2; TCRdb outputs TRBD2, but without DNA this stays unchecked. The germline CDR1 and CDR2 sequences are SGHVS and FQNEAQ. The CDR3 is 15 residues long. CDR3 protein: CASSNLAGNTGELFF. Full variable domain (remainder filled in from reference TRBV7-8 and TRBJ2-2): GAGVSQSPRYKVAKRGQDVALRCDPISGHVSLFWYQQALGQGPEFLTYFQNEAQLDKSGLPSDRFFAERPEGSVSTLKIQRTQQEDSAVYLCASSNLAGNTGELFFGEGSRLTVL.

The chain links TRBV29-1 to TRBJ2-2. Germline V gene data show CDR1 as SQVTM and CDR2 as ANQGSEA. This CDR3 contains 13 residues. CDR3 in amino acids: CRVLSPVGGELFF.

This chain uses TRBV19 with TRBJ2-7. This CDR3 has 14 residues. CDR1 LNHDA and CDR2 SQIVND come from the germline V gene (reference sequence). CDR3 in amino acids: CASSIGWASYEQYF.

CDR3 sequence: CASSQSRPGSGYIQYF. The chain recombines TRBV23-1 with TRBJ2-4; absent DNA, TCRdb's TRBD1 call cannot be checked. TRBV23-1 is an ORF, and what it does is uncertain. CDR3 length equals 16 residues.

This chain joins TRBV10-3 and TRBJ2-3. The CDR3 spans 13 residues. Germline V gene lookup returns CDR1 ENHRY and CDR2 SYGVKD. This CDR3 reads CAIKGMGTDTQYF.